Detailed here is one TCR beta chain. What it binds is unknown. This sample is part of a study of CD8 T cells in ankylosing spondylitis. Making use of molecular barcodes, quantitative 5'-RACE generated TCR beta libraries. Each CDR3 protein is one row after TCRdb ran MiXCR on the 5' RACE reads. The sample has around 250,000 distinct CDR3 sequences; roughly 32% are singletons. Study-wide findings and caveats: CD8+ cells made up the disease-linked clones, which were relatively rare in peripheral blood. Several of the motif variants were reported before in synovial fluid and blood from reactive arthritis. What seemed typical of ankylosing spondylitis blood was a TCR beta motif built from about eight highly homologous variants.

The clonotype comes from a male donor with ankylosing spondylitis or in good health (not recorded which). The sequencing input was blood, either unsorted or a sorted T cell fraction (not recorded which).

This CDR3 reads CASSPLPGTSGGRSYNEQFF. In DNA form, the CDR3 reads TGTGCCAGCAGTCCCCTCCCCGGGACTAGCGGGGGGCGATCCTACAATGAGCAGTTCTTC. The V gene is TRBV27, the J gene TRBJ2-1, with 15 bases aligning to TRBD2. The CDR3 runs to 20 residues. V lost 5 bases and J lost 1; bases outside the gene matches: 12. Germline values: CDR1 MNHEY, CDR2 SMNVEV (reference sequence).